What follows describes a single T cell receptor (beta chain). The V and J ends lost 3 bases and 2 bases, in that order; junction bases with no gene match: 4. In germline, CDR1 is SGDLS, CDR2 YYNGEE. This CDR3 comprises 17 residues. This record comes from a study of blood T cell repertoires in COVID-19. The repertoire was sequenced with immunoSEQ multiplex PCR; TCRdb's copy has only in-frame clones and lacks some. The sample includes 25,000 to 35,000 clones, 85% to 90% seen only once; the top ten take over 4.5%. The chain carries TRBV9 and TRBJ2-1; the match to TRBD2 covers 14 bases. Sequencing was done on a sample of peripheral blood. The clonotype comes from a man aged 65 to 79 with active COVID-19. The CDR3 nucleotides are TGTGCCAGCAGCGCGAGGACTAGCGGGGGGACCTACAATGAGCAGTTCTTC. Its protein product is CASSARTSGGTYNEQFF.